This entry lists 26 T cell receptor beta chains sequenced from one sample in a study of cytomegalovirus exposure and HLA in healthy donors. The PCR contained 60 Vbeta and 13 Jbeta primers. Clones were sequenced by immunoSEQ multiplex PCR, and TCRdb holds only the in-frame ones, with some missing. Here the sample spans under 250,000 clones, roughly three quarters being singletons. Sequenced material: PBMCs. These receptor sequences come from a man aged 50-59 years in good health and CMV-seronegative.

A remark on this clone: The sample contains more than one DNA sequence encoding this CDR3. The chain joins TRBV28 to TRBJ2-1, with 7 nucleotides matching TRBD2. V lost 6 bases, J lost 3 bases, and 14 bases stayed unmatched. Per germline, CDR1 MDHEN and CDR2 SYDVKM. The CDR3 totals 17 residues. CDR3 nucleotide sequence: TGTGCCAGCAGCTCCGTGGCTTTGGTAGCGGGCTACAATGAGCAGTTCTTC. Protein: CASSSVALVAGYNEQFF.

A single count supports this clone. The gene calls are TRBV9 and TRBJ2-1, with 10 bases matching TRBD1. Germline trimming cut 3 bases from V and 0 bases from J; bases unmatched to any gene: 0. The CDR3 contains 15 residues. CDR1 SGDLS and CDR2 YYNGEE come from the germline V gene. The CDR3 DNA follows: TGTGCCAGCAGCGGGGACAGGGGCTCCTACAATGAGCAGTTCTTC. Translated, it gives CASSGDRGSYNEQFF. Based on the CDR3 plus reference TRBV9 and TRBJ2-1, the full variable domain is DSGVTQTPKHLITATGQRVTLRCSPRSGDLSVYWYQQSLDQGLQFLIQYYNGEERAKGNILERFSAQQFPDLHSELNLSSLELGDSALYFCASSGDRGSYNEQFFGPGTRLTVL.

This clone was detected a few times. V is TRBV10-2 and J is TRBJ1-5, with 9 bases identical to TRBD1. The CDR3 totals 18 residues. V dropped 4 bases and J dropped 0; count of bases not matched to a gene: 10. In germline, CDR1 is WSHSY, CDR2 SAAADI. The CDR3 nucleotides read TGCGCCAGCAGTGCCACCGGACAGGGGAAAGATAGCAATCAGCCCCAGCATTTT. It specifies CASSATGQGKDSNQPQHF.

The chain has TRBV28 and TRBJ2-1; no reliable D call. This CDR3 has 12 amino acids. The ends were cut back, 7 bases at V and 7 bases at J, with 11 bases in the middle. Looked up from germline, CDR1 is MDHEN and CDR2 is SYDVKM. CDR3 region: CASTSSRNEQFF. DNA of the CDR3: TGTGCCAGCACCTCTAGTCGGAATGAGCAGTTCTTC. Filled out from reference TRBV28 and TRBJ2-1, the complete variable domain reads DVKVTQSSRYLVKRTGEKVFLECVQDMDHENMFWYRQDPGLGLRLIYFSYDVKMKEKGDIPEGYSVSREKKERFSLILESASTNQTSMYLCASTSSRNEQFFGPGTRLTVL.

The rearrangement uses TRBV27 and TRBJ2-7; 7 bases match TRBD1. Trimming removed 6 bases from V and 0 bases from J; junction bases left unmatched: 8. CDR1 is MNHEY, CDR2 SMNVEV, per germline (reference sequence). The length of the CDR3 is 15 residues. The CDR3 is CASSEDRKVSYEQYF. As DNA, the CDR3 is TGTGCCAGCAGCGAGGACAGGAAAGTCTCCTACGAGCAGTACTTC.

This chain links TRBV28 with TRBJ2-7, with unresolved D. CDR3 length equals 12 residues. V was shortened by 1 base and J by 3 bases, with 4 bases between the two germline ends. Looked up from germline, CDR1 is MDHEN and CDR2 is SYDVKM. This chain's CDR3 is CASSLSGYEQYF. Written as DNA, the CDR3 is TGTGCCAGCAGTTTATCCGGCTACGAGCAGTACTTC.

J is TRBJ1-1 and V is TRBV11-3, with D maybe TRBD1 (6 bases). The CDR3 runs 13 residues. Germline CDR1 SGHNT, CDR2 YENEEA. The V end was cut by 4 bases, the J end by 1 base, with 7 bases between. The CDR3 reads CASSSQGNTEAFF. The DNA for the CDR3 is TGTGCCAGCAGCTCACAGGGGAACACTGAAGCTTTCTTT.

This clone was seen a handful of times. This sequence joins TRBV29-1 and TRBJ2-1; TRBD2 might be the D (5 bases). V lost 4 bases, J lost 3 bases, and 10 bases lay in between. The CDR3 sequence is 13 residues long. The germline CDR1 and CDR2 sequences are SQVTM and ANQGSEA. The CDR3 protein is CSVARGSYNEQFF. The CDR3 DNA follows: TGCAGCGTTGCTCGTGGGAGCTACAATGAGCAGTTCTTC.

The chain joins TRBV5-1 to TRBJ2-3, with 10 bases identical to TRBD2. The trim removed 3 bases at V and 11 bases at J, leaving 12 bases unmatched. The V gene's germline CDR1 is SGHRS and CDR2 YFSETQ. This CDR3 region has 15 residues. CDR3 sequence: CASSSSAGGPSGQYF. The CDR3 DNA reads TGCGCCAGCAGCTCCTCAGCGGGAGGGCCCTCTGGGCAGTATTTT.

The V call is TRBV4-1, the J call TRBJ2-2; a possible D gene is TRBD2 (6 bases). The germline V gene has CDR1 MGHRA and CDR2 YSYEKL. This CDR3 is built from 19 residues. V lost 1 base and J lost 4, with 22 bases in between. The CDR3 DNA reads as TGCGCCAGCAGCCAAGTCCCCGCTTCTACTAGCCTTATCACCGGGGAGCTGTTTTTT. It yields the protein CASSQVPASTSLITGELFF.

This chain's CDR3 is CASREGTSGTEQYF. CDR3 nucleotides: TGTGCCAGCAGGGAGGGGACTAGCGGGACCGAGCAGTACTTC. The chain couples TRBV7-9 to TRBJ2-7, with TRBD2 identical over 13 bases. The CDR3 length is 14 residues. Germline V gene data show CDR1 as SEHNR and CDR2 as FQNEAQ (reference sequence). The V gene end was trimmed by 6 bases and the J gene end by 6 bases; junction bases not matched to a gene: 5.

This clone was detected only once. CDR3 sequence reads: CASSLGQRPTVGTQYF. In DNA form, the CDR3 reads TGTGCCAGCAGCTTGGGACAAAGACCCACCGTAGGGACCCAGTACTTC. This chain joins TRBV5-6 and TRBJ2-5; no clear D. This CDR3 spans 16 amino acids. CDR1 is SGHDT and CDR2 is YYEEEE in the germline V gene. V gave up 0 bases and J gave up 7 bases, with 19 bases separating them.

The table lists this clone with a count of one. The V gene is TRBV19, the J gene TRBJ2-6; 12 nucleotides match TRBD1. J gave up 4 bases and V 10 bases, and 8 bases lay outside the gene matches. This CDR3 has 16 amino acids. The germline V gene encodes CDR1 LNHDA and CDR2 SQIVND (reference sequence). This CDR3 is CATKGTGGAGANVLTF. The CDR3 DNA is TGTGCCACTAAGGGGACAGGGGGCGCCGGGGCCAACGTCCTGACTTTC.

This rearrangement joins TRBV30 to TRBJ2-7; 8 nucleotides agree with TRBD1. CDR1 GTSNPN and CDR2 SVGIG come from the germline V gene (reference sequence). The V gene end was trimmed by 0 bases and the J gene end by 2 bases; junction bases not matched to a gene: 6. This CDR3 has 15 amino acids. CDR3 sequence: CAWSVGQGATYEQYF. For the CDR3, the DNA is TGTGCCTGGAGTGTAGGGCAGGGGGCCACCTACGAGCAGTACTTC.

This clone was found once. J is TRBJ2-7 and V is TRBV6-6; perhaps TRBD1 as D (6 bases). V dropped 6 bases and J dropped 6 bases, with 12 bases sitting between them. The CDR3 loop spans 12 amino acids. CDR1 is MNHNY, CDR2 SVGAGI, per germline (reference sequence). For the CDR3, the DNA is TGTGCCAGCAGGGGGGCAGGGTCCGAGCAGTACTTC. Its protein is CASRGAGSEQYF.

The V and J genes are TRBV29-1 and TRBJ2-7; perhaps TRBD2 as D (7 bases). The CDR3 runs 14 residues. V lost 6 bases to trimming and J lost 3 bases, with 18 bases between them. Germline values: CDR1 SQVTM, CDR2 ANQGSEA. The CDR3 DNA is TGCAGCGTCTTTGAGGGGGGGCCCCACTACGAGCAGTACTTC. Protein: CSVFEGGPHYEQYF.

The chain links TRBV5-6 to TRBJ2-1; 8 positions agree with TRBD1. The trim removed 7 bases at V and 7 bases at J, leaving 7 bases unmatched. The germline gives CDR1 SGHDT, CDR2 YYEEEE. The CDR3 is 13 residues long. The CDR3 is CASWGQELNEQFF. CDR3 bases: TGTGCCAGCTGGGGACAGGAGCTAAATGAGCAGTTCTTC.

The chain has TRBV5-6 and TRBJ2-5; no clear D. The J call may be faulty, since TRBJ2-7 better matches the DNA end. Germline CDR1 is SGHDT and CDR2 is YYEEEE. The CDR3 is 18 amino acids. CDR3 in DNA: TGTGCCAGCAGCTTGGGATACCCACGTGACCACGACTCCTACGAGCAGTACTTC. Protein: CASSLGYPRDHDSYEQYF.

This chain links TRBV6-1 with TRBJ2-7; D is ambiguous. Trimming removed 1 base at V and 2 bases at J, with 15 bases between. The CDR3 spans 16 residues. Germline loops: CDR1 MNHNS, CDR2 SASEGT. The CDR3 nucleotides read TGTGCCAGCAGTGAAGATAACAGCCTAACCCCCTACGAGCAGTACTTC. This sequence encodes CASSEDNSLTPYEQYF.

On this clone: The sample carries other DNA sequences with the same CDR3. This chain uses TRBV28 with TRBJ2-3; TRBD2 matches 8 bases. The CDR3 loop spans 12 amino acids. Germline CDR1 and CDR2: MDHEN and SYDVKM. V trimming: 10 bases; J trimming: 3 bases; junction bases outside the gene matches: 3. CDR3 coding DNA: TGTGCCATGTCGGGGGGGACAGATACGCAGTATTTT. Translating it yields CAMSGGTDTQYF. The full variable domain, rest sourced from reference TRBV28 and TRBJ2-3, is DVKVTQSSRYLVKRTGEKVFLECVQDMDHENMFWYRQDPGLGLRLIYFSYDVKMKEKGDIPEGYSVSREKKERFSLILESASTNQTSMYLCAMSGGTDTQYFGPGTRLTVL.

V is TRBV28 and J is TRBJ1-5, with 8 bases that match TRBD1. Germline V gene sequence: CDR1 MDHEN, CDR2 SYDVKM. The ends lost 5 bases at V and 7 bases at J; junction bases unmatched: 7. The CDR3 spans 14 residues. CDR3: CASSTTDREQPQHF. The CDR3 nucleotides read TGTGCCAGCAGTACGACGGACAGGGAACAGCCCCAGCATTTT. Supplemented by reference TRBV28 and TRBJ1-5, the full variable domain reads DVKVTQSSRYLVKRTGEKVFLECVQDMDHENMFWYRQDPGLGLRLIYFSYDVKMKEKGDIPEGYSVSREKKERFSLILESASTNQTSMYLCASSTTDREQPQHFGDGTRLSIL.

The chain links TRBV4-1 to TRBJ2-3; the D gene is possibly TRBD1 (5 bases). This CDR3 region has 13 residues. Germline V CDR1 and CDR2: MGHRA, YSYEKL. V lost 3 bases and J lost 8, with 12 bases in between. CDR3 DNA sequence: TGCGCCAGCAGCCAGCAGCTAGGGGCTACGCAGTATTTT. Translated: CASSQQLGATQYF.

Notes on this clone: Other DNA sequences of this sample code for an identical CDR3. The rearrangement uses TRBV9 and TRBJ2-1, with unresolved D. V was cut by 3 bases and J by 4 bases, with 5 bases left in between. The CDR3 loop spans 12 amino acids. CDR1 is SGDLS and CDR2 is YYNGEE in the germline V gene. CDR3 sequence: CASSAYYNEQFF. CDR3 DNA: TGTGCCAGCAGCGCCTATTACAATGAGCAGTTCTTC.

In this sample, this clone turned up a few times. V gene TRBV6-5 combines with J gene TRBJ2-7; D ambiguous. Trimming stripped 5 bases from V and 8 bases from J, with 13 bases between. CDR1 is MNHEY, CDR2 SVGAGI, per germline. The CDR3 spans 12 residues. In DNA, the CDR3 is TGTGCCAGCAGTAACTACAGAGAGCAGCAGTACTTC. Translation: CASSNYREQQYF.

The V call is TRBV29-1, the J call TRBJ2-7; 7 nucleotides align to TRBD2. This CDR3 comprises 16 residues. Per the germline V gene, CDR1 is SQVTM and CDR2 is ANQGSEA. Unmatched junction bases numbered 13, after V lost 3 bases and J lost 2 bases. CDR3 sequence reads: CSVEGGWGEAPYEQYF. CDR3 nucleotide sequence: TGCAGCGTTGAGGGGGGGTGGGGGGAGGCTCCCTACGAGCAGTACTTC.

V is TRBV2 and J is TRBJ1-1, with D perhaps TRBD1 (6 bases). Germline values: CDR1 SNHLY, CDR2 FYNNEI. CDR3 length: 17 residues. Deletions cut 3 bases from V and 4 bases from J, with 21 bases between. The CDR3: CASSDPRGSLPLTEAFF. The CDR3 coding sequence is TGTGCCAGCAGTGACCCCAGGGGCTCGTTACCGCTCACTGAAGCTTTCTTT.